The 25 T cell receptor beta chains reported below all come from one sample, sequenced in a study of T-cell memory formation after mild COVID-19. MiXCR, run by TCRdb on the 5' RACE reads, gives a single entry per CDR3 protein. The data contain approximately 400,000 distinct CDR3 sequences, about a sixth of them seen just once; the ten biggest clones take up roughly 21%. Sequencing was carried out using PBMCs or a T cell subset sorted from them (not recorded which). The receptors stem from a young man who had mild COVID-19 (a few samples of this study predate the infection). Cell type and time point are not known.

This clonotype occurred a few times. V usage is TRBV4-1 and J usage is TRBJ2-1, with D perhaps TRBD1 (6 bases). V shed 1 base and J shed 3 bases, with 13 bases lying between them. The CDR3 length is 16 residues. Per germline, CDR1 MGHRA and CDR2 YSYEKL. The CDR3 DNA follows: TGCGCCAGCAGCCAAGGGGACATCTCTAACTACAATGAGCAGTTCTTC. The encoded protein is CASSQGDISNYNEQFF.

The chain links TRBV27 to TRBJ1-6; D gene unclear. The germline V and J ends were trimmed by 5 bases and 14 bases, with 13 bases remaining between them. Germline CDR1 reads MNHEY; CDR2 reads SMNVEV (reference sequence). The CDR3 loop spans 12 amino acids. CDR3 in DNA: TGTGCCAGCAGTGGTAATAAGGGCTCCCTCCACTTT. Translated: CASSGNKGSLHF.

This clonotype was counted many times. The chain combines TRBV20-1 with TRBJ2-3, with D unresolved. Germline CDR1 reads DFQATT; CDR2 reads SNEGSKA (reference sequence). The V end was cut by 3 bases, the J end by 0 bases, with 7 bases between. This CDR3 spans 13 amino acids. The CDR3 here is CSASDGSTDTQYF. The CDR3 nucleotides read TGCAGTGCTAGCGACGGAAGCACAGATACGCAGTATTTT.

This clonotype has a handful of counts. This chain links TRBV27 with TRBJ2-1; no clear D. Between the trimmed V and J ends, which lost 8 bases and 6 bases, there was a span of 11 bases. Germline loops: CDR1 MNHEY, CDR2 SMNVEV (reference sequence). The CDR3 length is 12 residues. For the CDR3, the DNA is TGTGCCAGCGGTCCATGGCGCAATGAGCAGTTCTTC. It is translated as CASGPWRNEQFF.

This clonotype was recorded once. The rearrangement joins TRBV29-1 to TRBJ1-2; a possible D gene is TRBD1 (5 bases). This CDR3 has 14 amino acids. V dropped 2 bases and J dropped 8 bases, with 18 bases sitting between them. The germline V gene encodes CDR1 SQVTM and CDR2 ANQGSEA. CDR3 sequence reads: CSVETHTGSGGYTF. CDR3 bases: TGCAGCGTTGAAACTCACACGGGTTCAGGGGGCTACACCTTC.

This clonotype has at least ten counts. The chain is built from TRBV5-1 and TRBJ2-3, with D possibly matching TRBD1 (6 bases). Germline lookup yields CDR1 SGHRS and CDR2 YFSETQ. V shed 5 bases and J shed 4 bases, with 11 bases lying between them. The length of the CDR3 is 13 residues. The CDR3 DNA is TGCGCCAGCAGTCCCGAGGGGGCAGATACGCAGTATTTT. This codes for CASSPEGADTQYF.

V and J are TRBV11-2 and TRBJ2-3; D is uncertain. The germline CDR1 and CDR2 sequences are SGHAT and FQNNGV. The CDR3 is 14 residues long. V lost 6 bases, J lost 0 bases, and 10 bases lay in between. For the CDR3, the DNA is TGTGCCAGCAGTTGGTTAACTAGCACAGATACGCAGTATTTT. The encoded protein is CASSWLTSTDTQYF.

The chain uses TRBV9 and TRBJ1-3; D not resolved. CDR1 is SGDLS and CDR2 is YYNGEE in the germline V gene. This CDR3 contains 15 residues. The germline V and J ends were trimmed by 3 bases and 2 bases, with 12 bases remaining between them. This CDR3 is CASSASVGTGNTIYF. CDR3 DNA: TGTGCCAGCAGCGCCTCGGTAGGGACTGGAAACACCATATATTTT.

This clonotype was found a few times. The chain has TRBV20-1 and TRBJ2-2; D uncertain. Germline-derived CDR1 and CDR2 are DFQATT and SNEGSKA (reference sequence). The CDR3 runs 13 residues. The V end lost 1 base, the J end lost 2 bases, and 5 bases lay between the germline ends. The CDR3: CSARGGNTGELFF. The CDR3, as DNA: TGCAGTGCTAGAGGGGGTAACACCGGGGAGCTGTTTTTT.

Worth noting for this clonotype: The junction departs from germline at one end; a sequencing error may be responsible. The J gene is TRBJ2-1, the V gene TRBV29-1; possible D gene TRBD2, 5 bases. The CDR3 spans 15 residues. The V gene's germline CDR1 is SQVTM and CDR2 ANQGSEA. CDR3 sequence: CSVEGLSSSYNEQFF. As DNA, the CDR3 is TGCAGCGTCGAAGGACTCTCGAGCTCCTACAATGAGCAGTTCTTC.

The CDR3 DNA reads as TGTGCCAGCAGCCCGAGGGGGGGAGAAGTATACCGGGGCTACACCTTC. Protein product: CASSPRGGEVYRGYTF. The V and J genes are TRBV5-4 and TRBJ1-2; tentatively, D is TRBD1 (6 bases). Germline V lookup: CDR1 SGHNT, CDR2 YYREEE (reference sequence). This CDR3 spans 16 amino acids. The germline V and J ends were trimmed by 4 bases and 8 bases, with 24 bases remaining between them.

This clonotype was recorded a few times. The rearrangement uses TRBV9 and TRBJ2-5; 10 positions match TRBD2. This CDR3 contains 12 residues. The V segment lost 8 bases and the J segment 7 bases; nucleotides outside the gene matches: 5. The germline gives CDR1 SGDLS, CDR2 YYNGEE. CDR3 in DNA: TGTGCCAGAGACACTAGCGGGGTGACCCAGTACTTC. Protein product: CARDTSGVTQYF.

This clonotype showed up many times. V usage is TRBV2 and J usage is TRBJ2-7; TRBD1 matches 8 bases. Looked up from germline, CDR1 is SNHLY and CDR2 is FYNNEI. V lost 1 base to trimming and J lost 4 bases; unmatched junction nucleotides: 6. This CDR3 is 15 amino acids long. CDR3 residues: CASSEGTGLYYEQYF. The CDR3, as DNA: TGTGCCAGCAGTGAAGGGACAGGGCTATATTACGAGCAGTACTTC.

This clonotype was seen only a few times. The V call is TRBV3-2, the J call TRBJ1-2; TRBD1 is the table's D call, not checked against the DNA. TRBV3-2 is a known pseudogene. This CDR3 spans 15 amino acids. CDR3 in DNA: TGTGCCAGCAGCCAAGTCCCACAGGGGGACTATGGCTACACCTTC. Its translation: CASSQVPQGDYGYTF.

This sequence joins TRBV7-2 and TRBJ2-1; D not resolved. The CDR3 covers 12 residues. The germline gives CDR1 SGHTA, CDR2 FQGNSA. Deletions cut 3 bases from V and 8 bases from J, with 8 bases between. CDR3 residues: CASSLAPYEQFF. DNA of the CDR3: TGTGCCAGCAGCTTGGCCCCCTATGAGCAGTTCTTC.

This clonotype showed up many times. The chain couples TRBV7-3 to TRBJ2-3, with 8 nucleotides matching TRBD2. From germline, CDR1 is SGHTA and CDR2 FQGTGA. CDR3 length: 15 residues. V shed 6 bases, J shed 2 bases, and the junction held 7 bases outside the gene matches. The CDR3 nucleotides are TGTGCCAGCAGTGCGGGACTAGGATACACAGATACGCAGTATTTT. Encoded protein: CASSAGLGYTDTQYF.

This clonotype was picked up a small number of times. This chain joins TRBV6-6 and TRBJ1-2; D ambiguous. CDR1 and CDR2 from the germline V gene are MNHNY and SVGAGI (reference sequence). This CDR3 is built from 14 residues. The V gene lost 1 base and the J gene lost 2 bases, with 8 bases spanning the gap. Here the CDR3 reads CASSYLDGNYGYTF. CDR3 coding DNA: TGTGCCAGCAGTTACTTGGACGGCAACTATGGCTACACCTTC.

This clonotype has a count of ten or more. This rearrangement joins TRBV4-3 to TRBJ2-1; TRBD1 or TRBD2 may be the D gene (5 bases each). The germline V and J ends were trimmed by 0 bases and 3 bases, with 15 bases remaining between them. The CDR3 covers 17 residues. Germline V CDR1 and CDR2: LGHNA, YSLEER. This chain's CDR3 is CASSQDFPGRNYNEQFF. In DNA form, the CDR3 reads TGCGCCAGCAGCCAAGACTTCCCGGGACGTAACTACAATGAGCAGTTCTTC.

As for this clonotype: The germline gene is not matched at one end of the junction; a read error may be the cause. J is TRBJ2-5 and V is TRBV7-6, with 11 bases lining up with TRBD2. The CDR3 covers 16 residues. Germline loops: CDR1 SGHVS, CDR2 FNYEAQ. In nucleotides, the CDR3 is TGTGCCAGCAGCCTAGCGGGGGGCAAAGTCCAAGAGACCCAGTACTTC. Translation: CASSLAGGKVQETQYF. The full variable domain, completed using reference TRBV7-6 and TRBJ2-5, is GAGVSQSPRYKVTKRGQDVALRCDPISGHVSLYWYRQALGQGPEFLTYFNYEAQQDKSGLPNDRFSAERPEGSISTLTIQRTEQRDSAMYRCASSLAGGKVQETQYFGPGTRLLVL.

The table lists this clonotype with a few counts. The chain uses TRBV12-3 or TRBV12-4 and TRBJ1-2; D gene uncertain. The CDR3 runs 14 residues. V was trimmed by 3 bases and J by 2 bases, leaving 10 bases between them. CDR3 coding DNA: TGTGCCAGCAGTTTTGTTGCCATGAACTATGGCTACACCTTC. Translation gives CASSFVAMNYGYTF.

This chain connects TRBV28 to TRBJ2-5; D ambiguous. Trimming left V 6 bases short and J 2 bases short, with 7 bases between. This CDR3 spans 12 amino acids. CDR1 and CDR2 from the germline V gene are MDHEN and SYDVKM. CDR3 residues: CASRAGQETQYF. CDR3 DNA: TGTGCCAGCAGGGCAGGACAAGAGACCCAGTACTTC.

The chain has TRBV10-3 and TRBJ1-6; the match to TRBD1 covers 9 bases. Trimming removed 2 bases from V and 9 bases from J; junction bases left unmatched: 5. The CDR3 consists of 15 residues. Per germline, CDR1 ENHRY and CDR2 SYGVKD. The CDR3 sequence is CAISEAGQGTSPLHF. The CDR3 DNA sequence: TGTGCCATCAGTGAGGCGGGACAGGGAACTTCACCCCTCCACTTT.

The CDR3 DNA is TGTGCCAGCAGCCCCGGGACACAAGCCTACGAGCAGTACGTC. Residues: CASSPGTQAYEQYV. This chain joins TRBV6-5 and TRBJ2-7; a weak D match, TRBD1 (6 bases). The CDR3 extends over 14 amino acids. CDR1 is MNHEY, CDR2 SVGAGI, per germline. V lost 6 bases and J lost 2, with 14 bases in between.

This clonotype has more than one count but fewer than ten. This chain joins TRBV5-1 and TRBJ2-2; a possible D gene is TRBD1 (5 bases). The V end lost 0 bases, the J end lost 2 bases, and 8 bases lay between the germline ends. The CDR3 consists of 15 residues. Germline loops: CDR1 SGHRS, CDR2 YFSETQ. The CDR3 DNA sequence: TGCGCCAGCAGCTTGGGTAGGGGTAACACCGGGGAGCTGTTTTTT. Its translation is CASSLGRGNTGELFF.

This clonotype was found many times. The chain couples TRBV7-9 to TRBJ2-1; D remains unclear. Trimming cost V 5 bases and J 4 bases, with 15 bases left between them. The V gene's germline CDR1 is SEHNR and CDR2 FQNEAQ (reference sequence). The CDR3 runs to 15 residues. The CDR3 sequence is CASSPTVSSYNEQFF. CDR3 nucleotides: TGTGCCAGCAGCCCCACGGTCTCCAGTTACAATGAGCAGTTCTTC. Full variable domain (rest looked up from reference TRBV7-9 and TRBJ2-1): DTGVSQNPRHKITKRGQNVTFRCDPISEHNRLYWYRQTLGQGPEFLTYFQNEAQLEKSRLLSDRFSAERPKGSFSTLEIQRTEQGDSAMYLCASSPTVSSYNEQFFGPGTRLTVL.